A selection of T cell receptor beta chains follows, all from one sample in a study of shared clonotypes between healthy human individuals. Sequencing used immunoSEQ multiplex PCR; TCRdb keeps in-frame clones, though not all of them. Of 650,000 to 800,000 clones in the sample, approximately 72% were seen once. Input material: memory CD4+ T cells sorted from blood. The receptors were sampled from a woman between 25 and 40 years old in good health. Both conserved end residues are part of each CDR3. Each record gives: CDR3 protein, V gene, J gene.

CDR3: CASSMERRPSGQETQYF
V: TRBV19
J: TRBJ2-5

CDR3: CASSLTRRAFF
V: TRBV28
J: TRBJ1-1

CDR3: CASSLGGSGDTQYF
V: TRBV5-1
J: TRBJ2-3

CDR3: CSADEKGEQFF
V: TRBV20-1
J: TRBJ2-1

CDR3: CASSIPNDKQETQYF
V: TRBV5-6
J: TRBJ2-5

CDR3: CASSQGGRLYNEQFF
V: TRBV4-2
J: TRBJ2-1

CDR3: CASSLTPDQPQHF
V: TRBV28
J: TRBJ1-5

CDR3: CASSPYLYNEQFF
V: TRBV7-2
J: TRBJ2-1

CDR3: CASSLVSNEKLFF
V: TRBV7-9
J: TRBJ1-4

CDR3: CASSGLASYNEQFF
V: TRBV2
J: TRBJ2-1

CDR3: CASSQTSGTDTQYF
V: TRBV5-1
J: TRBJ2-3

CDR3: CSVPGASSYEQYF
V: TRBV29-1
J: NA

CDR3: CASRIAGGTDTQYF
V: TRBV5-1
J: TRBJ2-3

CDR3: CASSSWTDLLAKNIQYF
V: TRBV28
J: TRBJ2-4

CDR3: CASSENLNTEAFF
V: TRBV2
J: TRBJ1-1

CDR3: CASSPGGYTGELFF
V: TRBV7-2
J: TRBJ2-2

CDR3: CASSPPPDNTGELFF
V: TRBV18
J: TRBJ2-2

CDR3: CASSPAQQLYGYTF
V: TRBV18
J: TRBJ1-2

CDR3: CASQRGEGEQFF
V: TRBV11-3
J: TRBJ2-1

CDR3: CASSLGGHETDTQYF
V: TRBV7-7
J: TRBJ2-3

CDR3: CASSLDRDYQETQYF
V: TRBV11-1
J: TRBJ2-5